This is a list of T cell receptor beta chains from one sample in a study of blood T cell repertoires in COVID-19. Method: immunoSEQ multiplex PCR; TCRdb's copy keeps in-frame clones and lacks some. This table has roughly 330,000 clones, around nine tenths appearing once. Source material: PBMCs or T cells enriched from blood (not recorded which). Receptors originate from a young man who had recovered from COVID-19. The CDR3 runs from the conserved cysteine through the conserved F or W. Each record gives: J gene, clone size, V gene, D gene, CDR3 DNA, CDR3 protein. D genes are given only for firm matches. Clone size is given for some rows only: seen once, a few or many times, or a class if the clone is expanded.

TRBJ1-2 | NA | TRBV2 | NA | TGTGCCAGCAACCCCTCAGGGATCGGCTATGGCTACACCTTC | CASNPSGIGYGYTF
TRBJ1-1 | NA | TRBV5-1 | TRBD1 | TGCGCCAGCAGCCAGATGACAGGGGGGACTGAAGCTTTCTTT | CASSQMTGGTEAFF
TRBJ2-7 | NA | TRBV11-3 | NA | TGTGCCAGCAGCTTAGGGGCGGGCGGCTACGAGCAGTACTTC | CASSLGAGGYEQYF
TRBJ1-5 | NA | TRBV6-5 | NA | TGTGCCATCCTCCAGGGGCCTTATAGCAATCAGCCCCAGCATTTT | CAILQGPYSNQPQHF
TRBJ2-7 | NA | TRBV9 | NA | TGTGCCAGCAGTTCCGACGGACATCTGCAGTACTTC | CASSSDGHLQYF
TRBJ2-7 | NA | TRBV5-4 | TRBD2 | TGTGCCAGCAGGGACCAGGGACTAGAGTACGAGCAGTACTTC | CASRDQGLEYEQYF
TRBJ1-5 | NA | TRBV27 | TRBD1 | TGTGCCAGCAGCCTGACAGGGATAAATCAGCCCCAGCATTTT | CASSLTGINQPQHF
TRBJ2-5 | NA | TRBV7-6 | TRBD1 | TGTGCCAGCAGCTTAGGGTTATTAGGGGACAGGGAAGAGACCCAGTACTTC | CASSLGLLGDREETQYF
TRBJ1-2 | NA | TRBV19 | NA | TGTGCCAGTAGTATGTGGGGGCCTAACTATGGCTACACCTTC | CASSMWGPNYGYTF
TRBJ2-3 | NA | TRBV15 | NA | TGTGCCACCAGCAGAGGAGAGGGTGGGACAGATACGCAGTATTTT | CATSRGEGGTDTQYF
TRBJ2-3 | NA | TRBV24-1 | TRBD2 | TGTGCCACCAGTGATTCCAAGCGGGGGGGCATAGATACGCAGTATTTT | CATSDSKRGGIDTQYF
TRBJ1-6 | NA | TRBV14 | NA | TGTGCCAGCAGCCAAGCAGGAGTGGCGGGGGGTTCACCCCTCCACTTT | CASSQAGVAGGSPLHF
TRBJ2-5 | NA | TRBV18 | NA | TGTGCCAGCTCACCAGGGGCGAACCAAGAGACCCAGTACTTC | CASSPGANQETQYF
TRBJ1-5 | NA | TRBV6-5 | TRBD1 | TGTGCCAGCATTGTAACAGGGGCCCATGGGCCCCAGCATTTT | CASIVTGAHGPQHF
TRBJ1-2 | NA | TRBV28 | NA | TGTGCCAGCAGTTTATCGGCCCGGGGCTATGGCTACACCTTC | CASSLSARGYGYTF
TRBJ1-5 | few | TRBV10-3 | NA | TGTGCCATAAGTGACAGTAGCAATCAGCCCCAGCATTTT | CAISDSSNQPQHF
TRBJ1-5 | NA | TRBV11-3 | NA | TGTGCCAGCAGCTTTTACGGGGGGCGCAGTAGCAATCAGCCCCAGCATTTT | CASSFYGGRSSNQPQHF
TRBJ1-6 | NA | TRBV10-3 | NA | TGTGCCATCAGAGCAGGTGGGGACACCCTTAATTCACCCCTCCACTTT | CAIRAGGDTLNSPLHF
TRBJ2-5 | NA | TRBV10-3 | TRBD2 | TGTGCCATCAGTGATCTAGCGGGGGGCCAAGAGACCCAGTACTTC | CAISDLAGGQETQYF
TRBJ1-6 | NA | TRBV7-3 | NA | TGTGCCAGCAGCCCAAACTATAATTCACCCCTCCACTTT | CASSPNYNSPLHF
TRBJ2-7 | NA | TRBV21-1 | NA | TGTGCCAGCAGCATCCCTCCCTACGAGCAGTACTTC | CASSIPPYEQYF
TRBJ2-5 | NA | TRBV7-9 | NA | TGTGCCAGCAGCACTGCCGGGGGTGGGGAGACCCAGTACTTC | CASSTAGGGETQYF
TRBJ1-1 | NA | TRBV2 | NA | TGTGCCAGCAGCCCCCTCTGGGGACTAACTGAAGCTTTCTTT | CASSPLWGLTEAFF
TRBJ1-6 | NA | TRBV6-5 | TRBD1 | TGTGCCAGCAGCCCCGGACAGGGGAAAAATTCACCCCTCCACTTT | CASSPGQGKNSPLHF
TRBJ1-2 | few | TRBV4-1 | NA | TGCGCCAGCAGCCAAACTCGGGGGCGGGACTACAACTATGGCTACACCTTC | CASSQTRGRDYNYGYTF
TRBJ2-7 | NA | TRBV4-1 | NA | TGCGCCAGCAGCCACGGTCTTGTCGGCTCCTACGAGCAGTACTTC | CASSHGLVGSYEQYF
TRBJ2-3 | once | TRBV9 | TRBD2 | TGTGCCAGCAGCGTAGGAGCGGGGGGGAGCACAGATACGCAGTATTTT | CASSVGAGGSTDTQYF
TRBJ2-1 | once | TRBV6-1 | NA | TGTGCCAGCAGTGAAGGAGGAAATGAGCAGTTCTTC | CASSEGGNEQFF
TRBJ2-7 | NA | TRBV7-9 | TRBD2 | TGTGCCAGCAGCGAGTCAGCGGGGTCGCGTTACGAGCAGTACTTC | CASSESAGSRYEQYF
TRBJ2-5 | NA | TRBV11-1 | NA | TGTGCCAGCAACTCTGAGGGCCTCCAAGAGACCCAGTACTTC | CASNSEGLQETQYF
TRBJ2-2 | NA | TRBV28 | NA | TGTGCCAGCAGTTTATCCTCGGGGGTCAAGAACACCGGGGAGCTGTTTTTT | CASSLSSGVKNTGELFF
TRBJ2-7 | once | TRBV27 | TRBD1 | TGTGCCAGCACCACCTCCGGGACAGTCTCCTACGAGCAGTACTTC | CASTTSGTVSYEQYF
TRBJ1-6 | NA | TRBV5-4 | NA | TGTGCCAGCAGCTTGAATAGGGGTTCCTCACCCCTCCACTTT | CASSLNRGSSPLHF
TRBJ2-5 | NA | TRBV5-1 | NA | TGCGCCAGCAGCTTCCTAGGAAACCAAGAGACCCAGTACTTC | CASSFLGNQETQYF
TRBJ2-5 | NA | TRBV7-6 | TRBD1 | TGTGCCAGCAGCTTAATCTCGTTGGGGACAGGGGCGACCGAGACCCAGTACTTC | CASSLISLGTGATETQYF
TRBJ2-4 | once | TRBV5-6 | NA | TGTGCCAGCAGCTTGAACATGGAAAACATTCAGTACTTC | CASSLNMENIQYF
TRBJ2-4 | NA | TRBV30 | TRBD1 | TGTGCCTGGAGTGTACAAAGGGGACAGAACCTTATAGCCAAAAACATTCAGTACTTC | CAWSVQRGQNLIAKNIQYF
TRBJ2-1 | NA | TRBV19 | TRBD2 | TGTGCCAGTAGTATAGACCATCTAGCGGGGTACTACAATGAGCAGTTCTTC | CASSIDHLAGYYNEQFF
TRBJ1-2 | NA | TRBV27 | TRBD1 | TGTGCCAGCAGTCCATACAGGGACAGAAGCCCGAGAAACTATGGCTACACCTTC | CASSPYRDRSPRNYGYTF
TRBJ2-7 | NA | TRBV11-1 | TRBD1 | TGTGCCAGCAGCGGCCTCGCCGGGACAGGCACCTACGAGCAGTACTTC | CASSGLAGTGTYEQYF
TRBJ1-3 | few | TRBV27 | TRBD1 | TGTGCCAGCAGTCCCCTGGGACAGGGAAGCTCTGGAAACACCATATATTTT | CASSPLGQGSSGNTIYF
TRBJ2-7 | NA | TRBV6-1 | TRBD1 | TGTGCCAGCAGTGACACAGGGGTCGCGTGGGAGCAGTACTTC | CASSDTGVAWEQYF
TRBJ1-4 | NA | TRBV5-1 | TRBD1 | TGCGCCAGCAGCTTGGGACAGGGGGCGCGTCTTGAAAAACTGTTTTTT | CASSLGQGARLEKLFF
TRBJ1-6 | NA | TRBV5-1 | NA | TGCGCCAGCAGCTTGGAAGGGGCGTCCCCATATTCACCCCTCCACTTT | CASSLEGASPYSPLHF
TRBJ1-3 | NA | TRBV5-5 | NA | TGTGCCAGCAGCTTGGTTGGGGGGGATGTAAACACCATATATTTT | CASSLVGGDVNTIYF